This paragraph reports one TCR beta chain. Antigen specificity is unknown. The data stem from a study of T cells in localized non-small cell lung cancer. Broader study findings: Out of the top 100 tumor clones, a median approximately 57 were seen in adjacent lung.

V was trimmed by 2 bases and J by 1 base, leaving 9 bases between them. The CDR3 is made up of 14 amino acids. CDR1 and CDR2 (germline): SGHRS, YFSETQ. Method: immunoSEQ multiplex PCR; TCRdb's copy keeps in-frame clones and lacks some. The repertoire includes over 45,000 clones, about 72% of them detected once, and around a sixth sits in the top ten. Sequencing was performed on peripheral blood, taken before any cancer treatment. The source of this sequence is a man aged 35 to 69 with stage I squamous cell lung carcinoma. The rearrangement uses TRBV5-1 and TRBJ1-1; TRBD1 might be the D (5 bases). In DNA, the CDR3 is TGCGCCAGCAGCTTTGAAGGGGCGAACACTGAAGCTTTCTTT. This encodes CASSFEGANTEAFF. The full variable domain, with the rest looked up from reference TRBV5-1 and TRBJ1-1, is KAGVTQTPRYLIKTRGQQVTLSCSPISGHRSVSWYQQTPGQGLQFLFEYFSETQRNKGNFPGRFSGRQFSNSRSEMNVSTLELGDSALYLCASSFEGANTEAFFGQGTRLTVV.